The 5 T cell receptor beta chains below were found in one sample sequenced in a study of early T cells in non-severe SARS-CoV-2 infection. A single record per CDR3 protein comes from TCRdb applying MiXCR to the 5' RACE reads. The data show about 82,000 distinct CDR3 sequences, roughly 13% seen once. Sample: whole blood. These receptors came from an adult who was a healthcare worker with PCR-confirmed SARS-CoV-2 infection or an uninfected control (not recorded which).

This clonotype was detected many times. The chain uses TRBV29-1 and TRBJ2-7; D remains unclear. Per the germline V gene, CDR1 is SQVTM and CDR2 is ANQGSEA. The CDR3 covers 11 residues. V lost 3 bases to trimming and J lost 3 bases, with 6 bases between them. The CDR3 sequence is CSVDHGYEQYF. The CDR3 DNA is TGCAGCGTTGACCACGGCTACGAGCAGTACTTC.

This clonotype came up a few times. This chain uses TRBV25-1 with TRBJ1-1; no clear D. V shed 4 bases and J shed 1 base, with 4 bases lying between them. The CDR3 is 12 residues long. Germline CDR1 is MGHDK and CDR2 is SYGVNS. The CDR3 here is CASSAKNTEAFF. Written as DNA, the CDR3 is TGTGCCAGCAGTGCCAAGAACACTGAAGCTTTCTTT.

This chain connects TRBV30 to TRBJ2-7; D unclear. This CDR3 spans 12 amino acids. Per germline, CDR1 GTSNPN and CDR2 SVGIG (reference sequence). V lost 6 bases and J lost 0, with 9 bases in between. The CDR3 DNA follows: TGTGCCTGCTCGATGAGCTCCTACGAGCAGTACTTC. This codes for CACSMSSYEQYF.

This clonotype has ten or more counts. V is TRBV24-1 and J is TRBJ2-2; D assignment may be TRBD1 or TRBD2 (5 bases each). Germline CDR1 and CDR2: KGHDR and SFDVKD. CDR3 length: 16 residues. The V end was cut by 2 bases, the J end by 3 bases, with 12 bases between. CDR3 sequence reads: CATSDSSGADTGELFF. CDR3 sequence (DNA): TGTGCCACCAGTGATTCCTCCGGGGCGGACACCGGGGAGCTGTTTTTT.

The table lists this clonotype with a few counts. The chain is built from TRBV30 and TRBJ1-1, with 9 bases fitting TRBD1. This CDR3 is built from 13 residues. Per the germline V gene, CDR1 is GTSNPN and CDR2 is SVGIG (reference sequence). Trimming cost V 3 bases and J 4 bases; bases outside gene matches: 3. CDR3 region: CAWRRQGVTEAFF. The CDR3 nucleotides are TGTGCCTGGAGGAGACAGGGGGTCACTGAAGCTTTCTTT.